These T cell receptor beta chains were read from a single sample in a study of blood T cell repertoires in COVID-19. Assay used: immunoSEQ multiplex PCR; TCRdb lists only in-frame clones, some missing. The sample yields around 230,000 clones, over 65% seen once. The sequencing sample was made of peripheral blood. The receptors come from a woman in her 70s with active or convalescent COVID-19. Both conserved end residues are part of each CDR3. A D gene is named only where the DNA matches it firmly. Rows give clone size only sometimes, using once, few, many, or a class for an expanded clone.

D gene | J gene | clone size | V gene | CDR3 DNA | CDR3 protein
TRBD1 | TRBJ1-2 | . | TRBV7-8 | TGTGCCAGCAGCTTCTTCATCACAGGGGAGAGGAATGGCTACACCTTC | CASSFFITGERNGYTF
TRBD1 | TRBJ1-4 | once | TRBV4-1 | TGCGCCAGCAGTCCCGGGACAGGGCATGAAAAACTGTTTTTT | CASSPGTGHEKLFF
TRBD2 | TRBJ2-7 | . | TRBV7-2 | TGTGCCAGCAGCCGCCGATTAGCGGGTAATGCCTACGAGCAGTACTTC | CASSRRLAGNAYEQYF
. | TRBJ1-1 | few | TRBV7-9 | TGTGCCAGCAGGGTTGCTGGGGGCGGGAGGACTGAAGCTTTCTTT | CASRVAGGGRTEAFF
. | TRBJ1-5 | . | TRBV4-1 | TGCGCCAGCAGCCAAAATATATTCCGAGATCAGCCCCAGCATTTT | CASSQNIFRDQPQHF
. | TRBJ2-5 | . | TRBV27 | TGTGCCAGCAGTTTCTTTCATCAACAGGGTAGGGGAGAGACCCAGTACTTC | CASSFFHQQGRGETQYF
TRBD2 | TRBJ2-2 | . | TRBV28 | TGTGCCAGCAGTCCAGGACTAGCGGGACGTCGGGAGCTGTTTTTT | CASSPGLAGRRELFF
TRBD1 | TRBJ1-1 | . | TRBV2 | TGTGCCAGCAAAGACAGGGGGGACACTGAAGCTTTCTTT | CASKDRGDTEAFF
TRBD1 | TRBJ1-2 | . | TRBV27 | TGTGCCAGCAGTTCGGGGGACAGGGGGATTTATGGCTACACCTTC | CASSSGDRGIYGYTF
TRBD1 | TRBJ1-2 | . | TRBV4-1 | TGCGCCAGCAGCCATCCCGGACAGGCAGGGGGGTATGGCTACACCTTC | CASSHPGQAGGYGYTF
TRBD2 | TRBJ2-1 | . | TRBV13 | TGTGCCAGCAGCCTTAGCGGGAGGGCCGTCAATGAGCAGTTCTTC | CASSLSGRAVNEQFF
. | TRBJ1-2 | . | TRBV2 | TGTGCCAGCAGATTAACCGGGTATGGCTACACCTTC | CASRLTGYGYTF
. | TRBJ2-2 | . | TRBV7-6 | TGTGCCAGCAGCTTAGAAACGGGAGCGAACACCGGGGAGCTGTTTTTT | CASSLETGANTGELFF
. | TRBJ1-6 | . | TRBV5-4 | TGTGCCAGCAGCTCCCGGACTTCGGTCAGCTCCTATAATTCACCCCTCCACTTT | CASSSRTSVSSYNSPLHF
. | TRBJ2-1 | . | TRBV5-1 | TGCGCCAGCAGCTTGGCCGCCCACACAGCAAACAATGAGCAGTTCTTC | CASSLAAHTANNEQFF
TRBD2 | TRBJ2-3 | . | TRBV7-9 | TGTGCCAGCAGGTATATAGCGGGGGGAGGAGATACGCAGTATTTT | CASRYIAGGGDTQYF
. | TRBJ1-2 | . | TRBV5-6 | TGTGCCAGCAGCTTGGAGCGTCAGTTCTATGGCTACACCTTC | CASSLERQFYGYTF
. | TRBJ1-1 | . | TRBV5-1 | TGCGCCAGCAGCTTGGGGCAGGTTCTCATGGGCACTGAAGCTTTCTTT | CASSLGQVLMGTEAFF
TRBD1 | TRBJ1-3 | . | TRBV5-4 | TGTGCCAGCAGCCCCCCGACAGGGGAAGGAAACACCATATATTTT | CASSPPTGEGNTIYF
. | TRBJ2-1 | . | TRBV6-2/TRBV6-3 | TGTGCCAGCAGTAAAGGAGGACACAATGAGCAGTTCTTC | CASSKGGHNEQFF
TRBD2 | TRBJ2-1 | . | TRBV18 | TGTGCCAGCTCGCCCGGACTAGCGGGGGGCCCCTCGGATGAGCAGTTCTTC | CASSPGLAGGPSDEQFF
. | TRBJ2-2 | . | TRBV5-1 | TGCGCCAGCAGTAGGGGCCAGGTCACCGGGGAGCTGTTTTTT | CASSRGQVTGELFF
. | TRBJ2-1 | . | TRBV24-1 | TGTGCCACCTCAGGGCCCCGCTCCTACAATGAGCAGTTCTTC | CATSGPRSYNEQFF
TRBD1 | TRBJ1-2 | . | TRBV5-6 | TGTGCCAGCAGCTTGAAGGTAGGGGGCTTTGGCTACACCTTC | CASSLKVGGFGYTF
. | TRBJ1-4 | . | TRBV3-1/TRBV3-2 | TGTGCCAGCAGCCAAGATCGGGGGGCAACTAATGAAAAACTGTTTTTT | CASSQDRGATNEKLFF
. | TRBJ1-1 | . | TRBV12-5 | TGTGCTAGTGCACCATGGGGGGAAGGGGCGGGCACTGAAGCTTTCTTT | CASAPWGEGAGTEAFF
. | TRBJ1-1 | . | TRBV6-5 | TGTGCCAGCAGTCCCCGGGGTTCTCAGGCGGCTGAAGCTTTCTTT | CASSPRGSQAAEAFF
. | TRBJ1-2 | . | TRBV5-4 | TGTGCCAGCAGCGGACCACGGACTGCACCTGGCTTATTCTATGGCTACACCTTC | CASSGPRTAPGLFYGYTF
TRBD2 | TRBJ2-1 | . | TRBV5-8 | TGTGCCAGCAGCTCACTCGGCGGGGGGGCCGTCGGAAATGAGCAGTTCTTC | CASSSLGGGAVGNEQFF
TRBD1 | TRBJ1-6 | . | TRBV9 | TGTGCCAGCAGCGCTCCGGGACAGGGAGGCTCACCCCTCCACTTT | CASSAPGQGGSPLHF
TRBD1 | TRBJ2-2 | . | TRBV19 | TGTGCCAGCAGCTCCCACCTGGGACAGGGGGCTCCCGGGGAGCTGTTTTTT | CASSSHLGQGAPGELFF
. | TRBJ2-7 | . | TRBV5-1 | TGCGCCAGCAGCTCAACGGGACACAACTACGAGCAGTACTTC | CASSSTGHNYEQYF
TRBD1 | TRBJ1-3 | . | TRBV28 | TGTGCCAGCAGTTTTCCCCCACAGGGGCCGCCTTCTGCGGGAAACACCATATATTTT | CASSFPPQGPPSAGNTIYF
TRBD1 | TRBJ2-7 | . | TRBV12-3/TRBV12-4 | TGTGCCACGAGGGGGCTAGGACAGTCTTGGCAGTACTTC | CATRGLGQSWQYF
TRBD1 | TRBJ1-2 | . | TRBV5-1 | TGCGCCAGCAGCGACGGGACAGACTATGGCTACACCTTC | CASSDGTDYGYTF
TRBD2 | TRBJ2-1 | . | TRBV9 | TGTGCCAGCAGCGTAGTGGGGATACCGGGACTAGCGGGAGTGTACAATGAGCAGTTCTTC | CASSVVGIPGLAGVYNEQFF
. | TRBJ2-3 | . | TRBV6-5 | TGTGCCAGCAGAGACCCTGGACATCGGACGCAGTATTTT | CASRDPGHRTQYF